Listed here are 21 T cell receptor beta chains from one sample, sequenced in a study of T-cell reconstitution after alpha-beta-depleted transplantation in children (dated by TCRdb to the mid-2010s). This sample's treatment or condition label indicates: allogeneic hematopoietic cell transplantation with graft depleted of TCRalphabeta T cells and CD19 B cells. Library prep was done by PCR. The sequencing machine was an Illumina HiSeq 2500. TCR library preparation used molecular barcoding, with unique molecular identifiers applied to normalize quantification of the TCRbeta repertoire. Through fastp at Q25 and MiXCR, TCRdb rebuilt clones from the public reads, retaining in-frame beta chains. Every CDR3 protein is listed once, alongside the most common genes and DNA of its rows. Recorded for this sample are about 74,000 distinct CDR3 sequences; about 14% of them occurred a single time. 25% to 30% of the sample comes from the top ten.

Sequenced here: PBMCs, mostly from graft donor cells, sampled 180 days after TCRalphabeta/CD19-depleted stem cell transplant. These receptors were obtained from a male patient aged 2-15 years who had a stem cell transplant for acute lymphoblastic leukemia, so the T cells may come from the graft donor.

The rearrangement uses TRBV6-2 or TRBV6-3 and TRBJ2-5; D unresolved. CDR3 size: 15 residues. CDR1 and CDR2 (germline): MNHEY, SVGEGT. V lost 5 bases, J lost 5 bases, and 18 bases lay in between. The CDR3 protein is CASSPTYLRVETQYF. DNA for the CDR3: TGTGCCAGCAGTCCTACCTACCTAAGGGTGGAGACCCAGTACTTC.

This clonotype occurred a few times. This chain connects TRBV28 to TRBJ1-2; TRBD1 might be the D (5 bases). Germline-derived CDR1 and CDR2 are MDHEN and SYDVKM. The CDR3 sequence is 12 residues long. Trimming left V 8 bases short and J 9 bases short, with 16 bases between. The CDR3 region is CASEETGGSYTF. CDR3 sequence (DNA): TGTGCCAGCGAGGAGACGGGGGGAAGCTACACCTTC.

This clonotype has only a few counts. The V and J genes are TRBV7-2 and TRBJ2-1; D may match TRBD1 or TRBD2 (5 bases each). This CDR3 comprises 16 residues. Germline V CDR1 and CDR2: SGHTA, FQGNSA. V lost 0 bases and J 0 bases, leaving 9 bases between the germline ends. CDR3 DNA sequence: TGTGCCAGCAGCTTAGCAGCAGGGAGCTCCTACAATGAGCAGTTCTTC. Amino acid sequence: CASSLAAGSSYNEQFF.

This clonotype has ten or more counts. The V gene is TRBV7-2, the J gene TRBJ2-2; D gene ambiguous. V was pared by 1 base and J by 5 bases, with 5 bases between. This CDR3 contains 13 residues. The germline CDR1 and CDR2 sequences are SGHTA and FQGNSA. CDR3 loop: CASSLVRTGELFF. Written as DNA, the CDR3 is TGTGCCAGCAGCTTAGTCAGGACCGGGGAGCTGTTTTTT.

This clonotype appeared many times. This chain links TRBV11-2 with TRBJ2-5, with D unresolved. This CDR3 has 11 residues. Trimming cost V 5 bases and J 2 bases, with 3 bases left between them. Germline V CDR1 and CDR2: SGHAT, FQNNGV. The CDR3 region is CASSPQETQYF. CDR3 sequence (DNA): TGTGCCAGCAGCCCTCAAGAGACCCAGTACTTC.

The V call is TRBV20-1, the J call TRBJ1-2; a possible D gene is TRBD1 (6 bases). V was cut by 0 bases and J by 4 bases, with 12 bases left in between. Germline values: CDR1 DFQATT, CDR2 SNEGSKA (reference sequence). The CDR3 runs to 14 residues. The CDR3 coding sequence is TGCAGTGCTAGAGAAGAGGGCAGGGGCTATGGCTACACCTTC. Its protein product is CSAREEGRGYGYTF.

This clonotype was found a few times. This rearrangement joins TRBV5-1 to TRBJ2-1; 7 positions match TRBD2. Germline trimming cut 3 bases from V and 1 base from J; bases unmatched to any gene: 10. The CDR3 is made up of 17 amino acids. The germline V gene encodes CDR1 SGHRS and CDR2 YFSETQ. This chain's CDR3 is CASSWGGGTASYNEQFF. The CDR3 nucleotides read TGCGCCAGCAGCTGGGGGGGTGGGACGGCTTCCTACAATGAGCAGTTCTTC.

The table lists this clonotype with many counts. This rearrangement joins TRBV20-1 to TRBJ2-7; 9 bases are a match to TRBD2. The CDR3 consists of 12 residues. Germline V gene sequence: CDR1 DFQATT, CDR2 SNEGSKA (reference sequence). The CDR3 region is CRVAGASYEQYF. The CDR3 region has the DNA TGCAGGGTAGCGGGAGCTTCCTACGAGCAGTACTTC.

The V gene is TRBV29-1, the J gene TRBJ2-7, with a weak D call TRBD2 (5 bases). Germline loops: CDR1 SQVTM, CDR2 ANQGSEA. This CDR3 spans 12 amino acids. Trimming took off 7 bases at V and 3 bases at J, with 13 bases between the two ends. The chain's CDR3 is CSGATSLYEQYF. In DNA, the CDR3 is TGCAGCGGAGCAACTAGTCTCTACGAGCAGTACTTC.

This clonotype was counted only a few times. CDR3 DNA sequence: TGCGCCAGCAGCCAAGAGTTATCGGGGCTCTCTGGAAACACCATATATTTT. It codes for CASSQELSGLSGNTIYF. The chain combines TRBV4-3 with TRBJ1-3; possibly TRBD1 for D (5 bases). Per germline, CDR1 LGHNA and CDR2 YSLEER. The V end was cut by 0 bases, the J end by 0 bases, with 12 bases between. This CDR3 comprises 17 residues.

This clonotype showed up just a few times. The chain carries TRBV7-2 and TRBJ2-2; D is ambiguous. CDR1 SGHTA and CDR2 FQGNSA come from the germline V gene. The V end lost 1 base, the J end lost 3 bases, and 9 bases lay between the germline ends. The CDR3 has 15 residues. The CDR3 region is CASSLGAEYTGELFF. In nucleotides, the CDR3 is TGTGCCAGCAGCTTAGGGGCGGAGTACACCGGGGAGCTGTTTTTT.

V and J are TRBV11-3 and TRBJ1-1, with D maybe TRBD1 (6 bases). Trimming removed 5 bases at V and 4 bases at J, with 11 bases between. CDR1 is SGHNT, CDR2 YENEEA, per germline. This CDR3 comprises 13 residues. The CDR3 sequence is CASSQKGGTEAFF. CDR3 nucleotides: TGTGCCAGCAGCCAGAAGGGGGGCACTGAAGCTTTCTTT. Variable domain in full (rest from reference TRBV11-3 and TRBJ1-1): EAGVVQSPRYKIIEKKQPVAFWCNPISGHNTLYWYLQNLGQGPELLIRYENEEAVDDSQLPKDRFSAERLKGVDSTLKIQPAELGDSAVYLCASSQKGGTEAFFGQGTRLTVV.

The sample holds a few counts of this clonotype. J is TRBJ2-2 and V is TRBV19; 9 bases fit TRBD1. There are 13 residues in the CDR3. Germline values: CDR1 LNHDA, CDR2 SQIVND (reference sequence). With V trimmed by 9 bases and J by 4 bases, 3 bases remained unmatched. Here the CDR3 reads CASLQGATGELFF. CDR3 DNA: TGTGCCAGCCTACAGGGGGCCACCGGGGAGCTGTTTTTT.

The chain uses TRBV7-2 and TRBJ2-3; 7 positions match TRBD2. The length of the CDR3 is 15 residues. Germline V CDR1 and CDR2: SGHTA, FQGNSA. Trimming took 5 bases from V and 7 from J; bases not matched to a gene: 12. The CDR3: CASSPGWGGMNTQYF. As DNA, the CDR3 is TGTGCCAGCAGCCCCGGTTGGGGGGGAATGAATACGCAGTATTTT.

This clonotype was seen more than once but under ten times. This chain links TRBV27 with TRBJ1-2; D unresolved. CDR3 length: 13 residues. V lost 5 bases and J lost 6, with 13 bases in between. Germline CDR1 reads MNHEY; CDR2 reads SMNVEV (reference sequence). CDR3 DNA: TGTGCCAGCAGTCAACGACGGGCCGATGGCTACACCTTC. Translation: CASSQRRADGYTF.

This clonotype was recorded a few times. The chain has TRBV20-1 and TRBJ2-7, with D perhaps TRBD1 or TRBD2 (5 bases each). V lost 1 base to trimming and J lost 3 bases, with 16 bases between them. CDR3 length: 15 amino acids. CDR1 is DFQATT and CDR2 is SNEGSKA in the germline V gene (reference sequence). The CDR3 loop reads CSARGLRGTLYEQYF. The CDR3 nucleotides are TGCAGTGCTAGAGGCTTGAGGGGCACCCTCTACGAGCAGTACTTC.

There are a few counts of this clonotype. The V gene is TRBV7-2, the J gene TRBJ2-1; D may match TRBD1 or TRBD2 (5 bases each). The CDR3 contains 16 residues. Germline V gene lookup returns CDR1 SGHTA and CDR2 FQGNSA. The ends were cut back, 5 bases at V and 6 bases at J, with 20 bases in the middle. Here the CDR3 DNA reads TGTGCCAGCAGCCTGCGAGGGGCCCATATAGGCAATGAGCAGTTCTTC. Translating it yields CASSLRGAHIGNEQFF.

The chain is built from TRBV7-9 and TRBJ1-2, with a possible D match to TRBD1 (6 bases). This CDR3 is 12 amino acids long. Germline V gene data show CDR1 as SEHNR and CDR2 as FQNEAQ (reference sequence). Trimming removed 2 bases from V and 6 bases from J, with 7 bases in between. CDR3 loop: CASSLSGDGYTF. The CDR3 coding sequence is TGTGCCAGCAGCTTATCAGGGGATGGCTACACCTTC.

This clonotype was counted a few times. At one end, the junction sequence differs from germline, possibly due to a read error. The V gene is TRBV7-9, the J gene TRBJ2-2; possible D gene TRBD2, 6 bases. From germline, CDR1 is SEHNR and CDR2 FQNEAQ (reference sequence). The CDR3 contains 16 residues. CDR3 protein: CASTLGSGLSGGELFF. The CDR3 region has the DNA TGTGCCAGCACCTTAGGTAGCGGCCTTAGCGGCGGGGAGCTGTTTTTT.

This chain joins TRBV7-9 and TRBJ2-7; D call uncertain. The CDR3 contains 14 residues. V dropped 2 bases and J dropped 2 bases, with 10 bases sitting between them. CDR1 and CDR2 (germline): SEHNR, FQNEAQ (reference sequence). This chain's CDR3 is CASSLRDSPYEQYF. The CDR3 bases are TGTGCCAGCAGCTTAAGAGACTCCCCCTACGAGCAGTACTTC. Drawing the rest from reference TRBV7-9 and TRBJ2-7, the complete variable domain is DTGVSQNPRHKITKRGQNVTFRCDPISEHNRLYWYRQTLGQGPEFLTYFQNEAQLEKSRLLSDRFSAERPKGSFSTLEIQRTEQGDSAMYLCASSLRDSPYEQYFGPGTRLTVT.

This clonotype turned up a few times. This chain uses TRBV28 with TRBJ1-5, with D hard to call. The CDR3 extends over 16 amino acids. V was shortened by 1 base and J by 7 bases, with 17 bases between the two germline ends. Per the germline V gene, CDR1 is MDHEN and CDR2 is SYDVKM. CDR3 loop: CASSLYSEGSRQPQHF. In DNA, the CDR3 is TGTGCCAGCAGTTTATACTCTGAGGGATCGCGGCAGCCCCAGCATTTT. Full variable domain (remainder filled in from reference TRBV28 and TRBJ1-5): DVKVTQSSRYLVKRTGEKVFLECVQDMDHENMFWYRQDPGLGLRLIYFSYDVKMKEKGDIPEGYSVSREKKERFSLILESASTNQTSMYLCASSLYSEGSRQPQHFGDGTRLSIL.